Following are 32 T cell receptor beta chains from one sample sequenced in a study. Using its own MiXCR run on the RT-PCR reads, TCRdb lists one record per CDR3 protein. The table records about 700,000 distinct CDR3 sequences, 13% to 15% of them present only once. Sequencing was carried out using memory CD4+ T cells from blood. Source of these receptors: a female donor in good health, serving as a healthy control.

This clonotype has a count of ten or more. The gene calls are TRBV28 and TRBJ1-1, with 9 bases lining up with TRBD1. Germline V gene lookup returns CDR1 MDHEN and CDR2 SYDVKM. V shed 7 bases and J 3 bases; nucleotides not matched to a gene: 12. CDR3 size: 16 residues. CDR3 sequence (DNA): TGTGCCAGCACCGAACAGGGGGCGAGGAGGGACACTGAAGCTTTCTTT. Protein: CASTEQGARRDTEAFF.

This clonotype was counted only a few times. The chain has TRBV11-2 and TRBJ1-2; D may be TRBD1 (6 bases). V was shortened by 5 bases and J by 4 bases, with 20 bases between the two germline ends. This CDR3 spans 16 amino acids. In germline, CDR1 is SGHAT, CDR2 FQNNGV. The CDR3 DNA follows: TGTGCCAGCAGCCCGTCATCAGGGGTTTTCCTCTATGGCTACACCTTC. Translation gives CASSPSSGVFLYGYTF.

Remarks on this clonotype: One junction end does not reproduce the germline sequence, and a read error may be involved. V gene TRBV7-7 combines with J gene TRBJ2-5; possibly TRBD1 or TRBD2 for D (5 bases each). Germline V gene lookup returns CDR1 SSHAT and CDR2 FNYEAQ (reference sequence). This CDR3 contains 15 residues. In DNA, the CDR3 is TGTGCTAGCAGCTTAGGTCGGGACCTCACGGCTACCCAGTACTTC. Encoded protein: CASSLGRDLTATQYF.

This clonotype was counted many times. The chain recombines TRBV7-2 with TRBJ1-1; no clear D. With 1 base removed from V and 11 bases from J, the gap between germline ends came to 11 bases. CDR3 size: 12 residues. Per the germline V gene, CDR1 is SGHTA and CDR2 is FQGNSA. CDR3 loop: CASSLVRDYAFF. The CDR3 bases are TGTGCCAGCAGCTTAGTAAGGGATTATGCTTTCTTT. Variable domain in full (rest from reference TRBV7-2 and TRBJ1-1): GAGVSQSPSNKVTEKGKDVELRCDPISGHTALYWYRQSLGQGLEFLIYFQGNSAPDKSGLPSDRFSAERTGGSVSTLTIQRTQQEDSAVYLCASSLVRDYAFFGQGTRLTVV.

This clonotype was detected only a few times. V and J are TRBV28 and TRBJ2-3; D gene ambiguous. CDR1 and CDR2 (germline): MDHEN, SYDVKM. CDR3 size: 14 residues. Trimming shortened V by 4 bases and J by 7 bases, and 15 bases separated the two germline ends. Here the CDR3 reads CASSSETQWNTQYF. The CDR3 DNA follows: TGTGCCAGCAGTTCCGAAACCCAGTGGAATACGCAGTATTTT.

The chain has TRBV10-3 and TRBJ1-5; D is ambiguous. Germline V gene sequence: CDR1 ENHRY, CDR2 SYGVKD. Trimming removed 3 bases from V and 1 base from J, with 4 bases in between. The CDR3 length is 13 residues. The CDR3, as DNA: TGTGCCATCAGTGACAGAAGCAATCAGCCCCAGCATTTT. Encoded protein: CAISDRSNQPQHF.

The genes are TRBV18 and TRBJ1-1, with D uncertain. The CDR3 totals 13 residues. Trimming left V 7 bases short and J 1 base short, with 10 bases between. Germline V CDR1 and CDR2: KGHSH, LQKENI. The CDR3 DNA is TGTGCCAGCTTATTCCAAGGGAACACTGAAGCTTTCTTT. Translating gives CASLFQGNTEAFF.

CDR3 amino acids: CAISEAGHPNQPQHF. The DNA of the CDR3 is TGTGCCATCAGTGAGGCAGGACACCCGAATCAGCCCCAGCATTTT. V is TRBV10-3 and J is TRBJ1-5; a weak D match, TRBD1 (5 bases). The germline gives CDR1 ENHRY, CDR2 SYGVKD. The germline V and J ends were trimmed by 2 bases and 4 bases, with 12 bases remaining between them. The CDR3 loop spans 15 amino acids.

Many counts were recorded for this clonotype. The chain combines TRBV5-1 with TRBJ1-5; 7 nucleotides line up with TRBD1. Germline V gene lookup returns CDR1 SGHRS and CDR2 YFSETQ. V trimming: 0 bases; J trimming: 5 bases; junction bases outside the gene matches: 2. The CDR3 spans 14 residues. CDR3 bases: TGCGCCAGCAGCTTGGAGGGGGCTGATCAGCCCCAGCATTTT. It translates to CASSLEGADQPQHF.

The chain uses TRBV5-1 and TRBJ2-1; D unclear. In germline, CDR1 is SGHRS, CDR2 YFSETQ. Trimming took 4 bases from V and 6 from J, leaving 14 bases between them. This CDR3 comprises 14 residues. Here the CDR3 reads CASSLLGAFNEQFF. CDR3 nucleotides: TGCGCCAGCAGCCTACTTGGAGCTTTCAATGAGCAGTTCTTC.

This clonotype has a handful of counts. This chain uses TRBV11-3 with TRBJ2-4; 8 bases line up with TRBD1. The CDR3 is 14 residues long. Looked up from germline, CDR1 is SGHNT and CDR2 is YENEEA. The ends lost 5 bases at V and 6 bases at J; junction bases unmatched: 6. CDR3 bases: TGTGCCAGCAGCCCACACAGGGGGGTAAACATTCAGTACTTC. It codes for CASSPHRGVNIQYF.

CDR3 bases: TGCAGTGCTAACACTCGGACTAGCTATACCTACGAGCAGTACTTC. Protein: CSANTRTSYTYEQYF. The V and J genes are TRBV20-1 and TRBJ2-7; 8 bases line up with TRBD2. In germline, CDR1 is DFQATT, CDR2 SNEGSKA (reference sequence). The CDR3 has 15 amino acids. After removal of 4 bases from V and 2 bases from J, the junction contained 10 bases not matched to a gene.

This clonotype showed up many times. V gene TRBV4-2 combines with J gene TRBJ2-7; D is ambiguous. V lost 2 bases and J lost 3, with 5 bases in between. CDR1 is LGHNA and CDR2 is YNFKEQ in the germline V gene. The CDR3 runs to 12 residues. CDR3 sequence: CASSQRDYEQYF. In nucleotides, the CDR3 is TGTGCCAGCAGCCAACGCGACTACGAGCAGTACTTC.

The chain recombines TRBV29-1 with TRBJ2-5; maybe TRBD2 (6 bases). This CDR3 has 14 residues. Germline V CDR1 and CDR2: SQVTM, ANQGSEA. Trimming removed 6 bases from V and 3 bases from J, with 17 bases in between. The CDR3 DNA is TGCAGCGTACGGGACTGGGGAGGAGAAGAGACCCAGTACTTC. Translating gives CSVRDWGGEETQYF.

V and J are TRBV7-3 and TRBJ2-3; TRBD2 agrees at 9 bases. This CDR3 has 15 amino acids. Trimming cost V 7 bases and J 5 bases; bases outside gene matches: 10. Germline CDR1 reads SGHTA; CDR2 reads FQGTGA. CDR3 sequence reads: CASTKRGAGEDTQYF. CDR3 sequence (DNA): TGTGCCAGCACCAAGCGGGGGGCTGGGGAAGATACGCAGTATTTT.

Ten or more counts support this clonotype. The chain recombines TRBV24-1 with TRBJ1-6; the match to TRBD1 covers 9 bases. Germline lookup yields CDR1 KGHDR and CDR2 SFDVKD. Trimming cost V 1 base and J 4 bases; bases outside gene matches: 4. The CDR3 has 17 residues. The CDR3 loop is CATSDFNRGRYNSPLHF. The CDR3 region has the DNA TGTGCCACCAGTGATTTTAACAGGGGGCGATATAATTCACCCCTCCACTTT.

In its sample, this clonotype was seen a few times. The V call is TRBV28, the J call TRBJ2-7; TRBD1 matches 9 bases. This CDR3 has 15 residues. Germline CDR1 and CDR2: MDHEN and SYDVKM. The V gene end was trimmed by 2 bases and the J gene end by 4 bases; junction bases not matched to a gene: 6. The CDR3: CASSLPSGTGYEQYF. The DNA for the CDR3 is TGTGCCAGCAGTTTACCAAGCGGGACAGGGTACGAGCAGTACTTC. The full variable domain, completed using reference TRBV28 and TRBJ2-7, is DVKVTQSSRYLVKRTGEKVFLECVQDMDHENMFWYRQDPGLGLRLIYFSYDVKMKEKGDIPEGYSVSREKKERFSLILESASTNQTSMYLCASSLPSGTGYEQYFGPGTRLTVT.

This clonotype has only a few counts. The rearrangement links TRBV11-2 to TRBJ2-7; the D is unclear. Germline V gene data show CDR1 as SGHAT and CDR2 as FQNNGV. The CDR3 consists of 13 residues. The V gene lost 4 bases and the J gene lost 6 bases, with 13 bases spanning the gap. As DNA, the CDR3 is TGTGCCAGCAGCTGGGCGACTTCCCGCGAGCAGTACTTC. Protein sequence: CASSWATSREQYF.

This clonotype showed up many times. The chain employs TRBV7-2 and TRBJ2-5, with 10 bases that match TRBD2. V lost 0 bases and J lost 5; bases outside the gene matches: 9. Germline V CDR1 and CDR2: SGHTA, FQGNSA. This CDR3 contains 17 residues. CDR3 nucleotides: TGTGCCAGCAGCTTAGCCAGAAGTAGCGGGGGGCTGGAGACCCAGTACTTC. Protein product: CASSLARSSGGLETQYF.

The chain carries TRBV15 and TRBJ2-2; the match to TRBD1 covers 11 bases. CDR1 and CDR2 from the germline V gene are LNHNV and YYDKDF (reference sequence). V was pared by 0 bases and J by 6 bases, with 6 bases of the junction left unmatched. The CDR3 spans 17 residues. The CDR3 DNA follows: TGTGCCACCAGCAGAGAAATGGGACAGGGGGTTTCCGGGGAGCTGTTTTTT. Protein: CATSREMGQGVSGELFF.

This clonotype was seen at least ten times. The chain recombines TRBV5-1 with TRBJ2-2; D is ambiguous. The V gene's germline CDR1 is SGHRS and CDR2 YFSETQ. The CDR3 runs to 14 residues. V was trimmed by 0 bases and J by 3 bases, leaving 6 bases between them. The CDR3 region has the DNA TGCGCCAGCAGCTTGGTCACTTACACCGGGGAGCTGTTTTTT. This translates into CASSLVTYTGELFF.

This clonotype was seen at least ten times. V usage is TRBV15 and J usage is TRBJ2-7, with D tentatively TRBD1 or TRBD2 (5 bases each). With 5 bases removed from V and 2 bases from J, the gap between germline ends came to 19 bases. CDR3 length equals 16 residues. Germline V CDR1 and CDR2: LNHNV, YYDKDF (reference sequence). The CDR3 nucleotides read TGTGCCACCAGCGGAAGAGGGGATCTAACCCCCTACGAGCAGTACTTC. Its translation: CATSGRGDLTPYEQYF.

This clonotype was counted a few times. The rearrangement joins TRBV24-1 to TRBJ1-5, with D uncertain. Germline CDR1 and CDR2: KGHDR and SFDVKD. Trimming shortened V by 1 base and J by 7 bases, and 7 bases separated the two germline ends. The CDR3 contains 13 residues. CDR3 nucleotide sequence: TGTGCCACCAGTGATTTCCCGAGGCAGCCCCAGCATTTT. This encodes CATSDFPRQPQHF.

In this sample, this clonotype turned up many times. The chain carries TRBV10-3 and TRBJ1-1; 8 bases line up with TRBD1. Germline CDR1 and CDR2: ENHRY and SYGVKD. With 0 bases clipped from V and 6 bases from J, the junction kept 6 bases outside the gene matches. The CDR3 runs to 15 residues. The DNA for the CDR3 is TGTGCCATCAGTGAGTCACAGGGGGGCGATGCTGAAGCTTTCTTT. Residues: CAISESQGGDAEAFF.

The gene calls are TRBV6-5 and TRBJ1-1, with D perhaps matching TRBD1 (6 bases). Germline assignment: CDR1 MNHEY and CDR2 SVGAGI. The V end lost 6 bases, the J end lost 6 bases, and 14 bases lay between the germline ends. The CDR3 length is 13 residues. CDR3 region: CASSLGGGAEAFF. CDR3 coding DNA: TGTGCCAGCAGCCTGGGAGGGGGGGCTGAAGCTTTCTTT.

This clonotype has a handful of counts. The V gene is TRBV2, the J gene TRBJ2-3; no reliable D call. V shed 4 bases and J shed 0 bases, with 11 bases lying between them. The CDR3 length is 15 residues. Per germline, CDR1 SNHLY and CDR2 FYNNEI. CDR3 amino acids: CASSVGDLSTDTQYF. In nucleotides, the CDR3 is TGTGCCAGCAGTGTAGGAGACCTGAGCACAGATACGCAGTATTTT.

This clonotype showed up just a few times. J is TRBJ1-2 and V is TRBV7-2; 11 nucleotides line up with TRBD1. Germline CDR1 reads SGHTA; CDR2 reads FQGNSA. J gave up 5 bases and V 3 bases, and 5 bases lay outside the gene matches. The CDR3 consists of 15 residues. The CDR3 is CASSLPGTGGYGYTF. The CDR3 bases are TGTGCCAGCAGCTTGCCGGGGACAGGGGGGTATGGCTACACCTTC.

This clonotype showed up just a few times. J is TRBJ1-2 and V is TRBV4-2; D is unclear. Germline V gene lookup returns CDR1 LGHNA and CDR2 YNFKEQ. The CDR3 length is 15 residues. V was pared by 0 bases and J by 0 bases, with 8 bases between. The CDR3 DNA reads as TGTGCCAGCAGCCAAGAGTACGGGCCTAACTATGGCTACACCTTC. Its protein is CASSQEYGPNYGYTF.

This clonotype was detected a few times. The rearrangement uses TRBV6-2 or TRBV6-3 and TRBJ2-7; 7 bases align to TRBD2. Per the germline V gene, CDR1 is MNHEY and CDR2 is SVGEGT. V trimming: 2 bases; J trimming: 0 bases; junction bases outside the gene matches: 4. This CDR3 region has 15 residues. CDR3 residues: CASSYPGLGSYEQYF. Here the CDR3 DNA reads TGTGCCAGCAGTTACCCTGGACTAGGCTCCTACGAGCAGTACTTC.

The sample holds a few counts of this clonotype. The CDR3 loop is CASSLVNSNQPQHF. CDR3 coding DNA: TGTGCCAGCAGCTTAGTGAATAGCAATCAGCCCCAGCATTTT. This sequence joins TRBV7-8 and TRBJ1-5, with D unresolved. CDR1 SGHVS and CDR2 FQNEAQ come from the germline V gene. With 1 base removed from V and 0 bases from J, the gap between germline ends came to 4 bases. CDR3 length: 14 amino acids.

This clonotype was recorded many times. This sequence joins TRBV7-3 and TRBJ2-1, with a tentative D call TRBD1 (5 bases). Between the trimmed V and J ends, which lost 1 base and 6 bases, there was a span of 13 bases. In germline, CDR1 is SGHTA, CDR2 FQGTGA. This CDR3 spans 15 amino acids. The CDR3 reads CASSLNQGTINEQFF. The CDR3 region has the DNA TGTGCCAGCAGCTTAAACCAGGGAACGATCAATGAGCAGTTCTTC.

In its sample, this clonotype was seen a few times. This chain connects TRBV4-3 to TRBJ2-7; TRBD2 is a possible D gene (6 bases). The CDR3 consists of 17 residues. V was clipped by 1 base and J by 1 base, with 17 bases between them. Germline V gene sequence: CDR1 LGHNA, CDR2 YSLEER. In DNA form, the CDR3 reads TGCGCCAGCAGCCAAGGGGTTAGCGGAGGAGGGTCCTACGAGCAGTACTTC. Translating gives CASSQGVSGGGSYEQYF.